This T cell receptor beta chain was sequenced for a study of shared clonotypes between healthy human individuals. Sequenced by immunoSEQ multiplex PCR; TCRdb stores in-frame clones only, minus some. The sample lists around 500,000 clones; almost 80% were seen once. The V gene's germline CDR1 is SNHLY and CDR2 FYNNEI. The length of the CDR3 is 15 residues. V trimming: 6 bases; J trimming: 3 bases; junction bases outside the gene matches: 5. The clonotype originates from a woman aged 40 to 50 in good health. Some clones in this sample may be carry-over from other donors' samples. The rearrangement joins TRBV2 to TRBJ2-1, with 10 bases lining up with TRBD1. Sequenced material: PBMCs. The CDR3 region has the DNA TGTGCCAGCAGATCCGGGACAGGGGACTACAATGAGCAGTTCTTC. The encoded protein is CASRSGTGDYNEQFF.